This TCR beta chain was recorded in a study of vaccination and CD4 T cells after COVID-19. Whole-study context: Sampling post-COVID took place a median 101 days after diagnosis (range 35 to 161).

Regarding this clonotype: The target antigen is unknown.

Study-wide results and limits: Among convalescent patients, a median 86.3% of reactive clones emerged only after vaccination.

Per germline, CDR1 MNHEY and CDR2 SMNVEV (reference sequence). V lost 3 bases, J lost 1 base, and 17 bases lay in between. This CDR3 has 17 amino acids. As to treatment: roughly nine-day PBMC culture with coronavirus spike peptide pools or control peptides (ViraFEST assay). There were positive PCR dates ranging from March to December 2020, all predating US Alpha, Beta and Delta variants. The Oncomine TCR Beta short-read assay was what sequenced the DNA obtained from cultured CD4+ T cells. Via MiXCR, TCRdb re-called the PCR reads, giving one row per CDR3 protein. The table records around 20,000 distinct CDR3 sequences, roughly 50% of them present only once.

This TCR derives from a human donor who had recovered from COVID-19. The sequenced sample consisted of CD4+ T cells from blood, cultured in vitro. This chain links TRBV27 with TRBJ2-3; the D gene is possibly TRBD2 (6 bases). CDR3 DNA: TGTGCCAGCAGTTTGAACGGGCCGGGAGCTGGCACAGATACGCAGTATTTT. Translating it yields CASSLNGPGAGTDTQYF.